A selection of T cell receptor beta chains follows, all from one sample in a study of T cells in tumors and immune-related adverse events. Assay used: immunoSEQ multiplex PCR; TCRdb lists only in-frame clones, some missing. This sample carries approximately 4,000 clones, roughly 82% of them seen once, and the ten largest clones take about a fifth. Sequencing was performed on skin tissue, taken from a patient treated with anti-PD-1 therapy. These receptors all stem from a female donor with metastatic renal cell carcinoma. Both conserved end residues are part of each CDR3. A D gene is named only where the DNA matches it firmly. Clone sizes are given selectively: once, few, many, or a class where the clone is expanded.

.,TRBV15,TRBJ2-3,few,CATTGSSFVLTDTQYF
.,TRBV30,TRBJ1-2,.,CAWRTAGGRGYTF
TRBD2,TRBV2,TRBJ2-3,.,CASSDRGDGTDTQYF
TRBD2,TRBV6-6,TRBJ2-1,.,CASSLAGSYNEQFF
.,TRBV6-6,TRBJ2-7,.,CASSYLGLGYYEQYF
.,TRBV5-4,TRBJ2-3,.,CASTLSTGYTDTQYF
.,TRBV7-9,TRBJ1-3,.,CASREEGTGNTIYF
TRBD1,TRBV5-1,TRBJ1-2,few,CASNPQGTDYGYTF
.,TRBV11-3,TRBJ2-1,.,CASSRRGGQFF
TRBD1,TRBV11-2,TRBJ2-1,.,CASSDRVSYNEQFF
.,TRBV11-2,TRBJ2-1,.,CASSIRLDEQFF
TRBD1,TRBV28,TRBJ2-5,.,CASSERQGGTETQYF
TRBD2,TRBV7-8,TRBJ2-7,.,CASSSGLAGGRGSYEQYF
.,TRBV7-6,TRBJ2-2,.,CASSPNTGELFF
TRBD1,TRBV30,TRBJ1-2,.,CAWESSGNRGVRYGYTF